One sample yielded the 4 T cell receptor beta chains listed below, sequenced in a study of T cell responses to AZD1222 COVID-19 vaccine. The repertoire was sequenced with immunoSEQ multiplex PCR; TCRdb's copy has only in-frame clones and lacks some. The repertoire holds some 150,000 clones, with approximately 88% as singletons. Specimen: peripheral blood, collected on day 0 of AZD1222 vaccination. These receptors all stem from an adult in good health.

The V call is TRBV5-1, the J call TRBJ1-1; 10 bases agree with TRBD1. CDR1 and CDR2 from the germline V gene are SGHRS and YFSETQ. This CDR3 has 15 amino acids. V was clipped by 3 bases and J by 4 bases; unmatched bases: 6. This CDR3 reads CASSWTGGGATEAFF. CDR3 sequence (DNA): TGCGCCAGCAGCTGGACAGGGGGAGGGGCCACTGAAGCTTTCTTT.

This chain joins TRBV28 and TRBJ1-5; no reliable D call. Looked up from germline, CDR1 is MDHEN and CDR2 is SYDVKM. This CDR3 has 16 residues. Trimming left V 6 bases short and J 5 bases short, with 20 bases between. CDR3 in amino acids: CASRAPQTHVYQPQHF. CDR3 coding DNA: TGTGCCAGCAGGGCCCCCCAGACGCACGTTTATCAGCCCCAGCATTTT.

The chain is built from TRBV19 and TRBJ1-1; 7 positions match TRBD1. The CDR3 has 13 residues. V shed 5 bases and J 10 bases; nucleotides not matched to a gene: 10. The germline V gene has CDR1 LNHDA and CDR2 SQIVND (reference sequence). CDR3 residues: CASSSQGGLGAFF. DNA for the CDR3: TGTGCCAGTAGTTCTCAGGGGGGCCTCGGAGCTTTCTTT.

The rearrangement links TRBV4-3 to TRBJ2-1, with 10 nucleotides matching TRBD2. Looked up from germline, CDR1 is LGHNA and CDR2 is YSLEER. There are 17 residues in the CDR3. After removal of 4 bases from V and 6 bases from J, the junction contained 12 bases not matched to a gene. CDR3 amino acids: CASSPSGGTSDGNEQFF. The CDR3 region has the DNA TGCGCCAGCAGCCCGTCCGGGGGGACTAGCGATGGCAATGAGCAGTTCTTC.